This TCR beta chain was obtained from a study of Ad26.COV2.S vaccination and SARS-CoV-2 variants. Comment on this clone: Its antigen is undetermined.

Sequencing used immunoSEQ multiplex PCR; TCRdb keeps in-frame clones, though not all of them. The sample contains about 350,000 clones, about 92% of which appear only once. General study findings and limits: Placebo recipients and vaccine recipients were similar in non-spike TCR breadth. Ad26.COV2.S recipients had broader spike-specific TCRs (P = 0.0014).

The CDR3 has 16 residues. V lost 3 bases, J lost 0 bases, and 11 bases lay in between. Looked up from germline, CDR1 is KGHSH and CDR2 is LQKENI. The sequence came from a human donor who had recovered from COVID-19. This rearrangement joins TRBV18 to TRBJ1-4; D unresolved. The sequencing used peripheral blood, collected after recovery from COVID-19. CDR3 in amino acids: CASSPSDTATNEKLFF. Here the CDR3 DNA reads TGTGCCAGCTCACCTTCTGACACCGCAACTAATGAAAAACTGTTTTTT.